This T cell receptor (beta chain) was sequenced for a study of vaccination effects on CD4 cells after COVID-19. Study overall: It was two doses of either the BNT162b2 or mRNA-1273 vaccine that participants received. Overall study results and limits: Healthy vaccinees showed cross-reactivity with common cold coronaviruses in only 1 of 255 vaccine-induced clones.

Upon completion of approximately ten days in culture, CD4+ T cells were isolated. The protocol was immunoSEQ multiplex PCR, while the TCRdb copy is restricted to in-frame clones and leaves out a portion. The data contain 30,000 or so clones, more than 55% of them singletons. Notes on this clone: Its antigen is not known.

Sequenced here: CD4+ T cells from PBMCs cultured without peptide, sampled before COVID-19 vaccination. This clonotype was obtained from a human donor who received a COVID-19 vaccine.

The CDR3 DNA follows: TGCGCCAGCAGATCCGGGACAGGGGCCGGAAACACCATATATTTT. Amino acids: CASRSGTGAGNTIYF. The chain joins TRBV5-1 to TRBJ1-3; 10 positions agree with TRBD1. V lost 5 bases and J lost 4; bases outside the gene matches: 6. This CDR3 contains 15 residues. From germline, CDR1 is SGHRS and CDR2 YFSETQ.